The 12 T cell receptor beta chains listed next were all sequenced from one sample in a study of shared clonotypes between healthy human individuals. Terminally differentiated effector memory CD45RA+ cells were left out of the naive CD8 fraction, which was CD45RO-negative and positively selected for CCR7. Measured with immunoSEQ multiplex PCR; TCRdb has only the in-frame clones, and not every one. The repertoire holds roughly 2,000,000 clones, with about 95% as singletons. Sequencing was done on a sample of naive CD8+ T cells sorted from blood. Source of these receptors: a man aged 18 to 30 in good health.

The chain joins TRBV7-6 to TRBJ2-2, with 9 bases matching TRBD2. The CDR3 is made up of 18 amino acids. CDR1 is SGHVS and CDR2 is FNYEAQ in the germline V gene. V dropped 1 base and J dropped 1; count of bases not matched to a gene: 7. The CDR3 nucleotides read TGTGCCAGCAGCTTAGACTTTAGGCGGGAGGGGAACACCGGGGAGCTGTTTTTT. Protein: CASSLDFRREGNTGELFF. Complete variable domain (other parts from reference TRBV7-6 and TRBJ2-2): GAGVSQSPRYKVTKRGQDVALRCDPISGHVSLYWYRQALGQGPEFLTYFNYEAQQDKSGLPNDRFSAERPEGSISTLTIQRTEQRDSAMYRCASSLDFRREGNTGELFFGEGSRLTVL.

V is TRBV12-5 and J is TRBJ2-1, with TRBD2 as a possible D gene (5 bases). CDR1 is LGHNT, CDR2 FRNRAP, per germline. The CDR3 is 15 residues long. Deletions cut 0 bases from V and 3 bases from J, with 9 bases between. The DNA of the CDR3 is TGTGCTAGTGGTTTGGTACGGGGTTACTACAATGAGCAGTTCTTC. This translates into CASGLVRGYYNEQFF.

J is TRBJ2-7 and V is TRBV15; perhaps TRBD2 as D (5 bases). V lost 0 bases, J lost 5 bases, and 8 bases lay in between. CDR1 and CDR2 (germline): LNHNV, YYDKDF (reference sequence). The CDR3 runs to 13 residues. This CDR3 reads CATSREPGNEQYF. The CDR3 DNA sequence: TGTGCCACCAGCAGAGAACCGGGGAACGAGCAGTACTTC.

This sequence joins TRBV28 and TRBJ1-2, with 8 bases identical to TRBD1. The CDR3 covers 14 residues. With V trimmed by 5 bases and J by 5 bases, 7 bases remained unmatched. Germline loops: CDR1 MDHEN, CDR2 SYDVKM. CDR3: CASSLRGLGYGYTF. For the CDR3, the DNA is TGTGCCAGCAGTCTCAGGGGGCTTGGGTATGGCTACACCTTC.

This chain connects TRBV6-5 to TRBJ2-5; no clear D gene. Trimming stripped 0 bases from V and 0 bases from J, with 5 bases between. Per the germline V gene, CDR1 is MNHEY and CDR2 is SVGAGI. The CDR3 has 14 amino acids. CDR3 sequence: CASSYSVNQETQYF. The DNA for the CDR3 is TGTGCCAGCAGTTACTCCGTCAACCAAGAGACCCAGTACTTC.

The V and J genes are TRBV5-4 and TRBJ2-3; 7 bases match TRBD2. CDR1 and CDR2 (germline): SGHNT, YYREEE (reference sequence). J lost 0 bases, V lost 1 base, and 11 bases had no gene match. This CDR3 contains 18 residues. For the CDR3, the DNA is TGTGCCAGCAGCTTGTGGGGCGCTCCGCGGGGGAGCACAGATACGCAGTATTTT. Its protein product is CASSLWGAPRGSTDTQYF.

This CDR3 reads CASSFSGGNPAFF. Here the CDR3 DNA reads TGTGCCAGCAGCTTTTCCGGGGGTAATCCAGCTTTCTTT. This chain uses TRBV5-4 with TRBJ1-1; D may be TRBD1 (5 bases). The germline V gene has CDR1 SGHNT and CDR2 YYREEE (reference sequence). Between the trimmed V and J ends, which lost 2 bases and 10 bases, there was a span of 15 bases. This CDR3 spans 13 amino acids.

This chain uses TRBV7-9 with TRBJ2-7; 11 nucleotides match TRBD2. Germline CDR1 and CDR2: SEHNR and FQNEAQ (reference sequence). This CDR3 contains 14 residues. V shed 5 bases, J shed 5 bases, and the junction held 5 bases outside the gene matches. The CDR3 sequence: CASSRIAGGDEQYF. The CDR3 nucleotides are TGTGCCAGCAGCCGGATAGCGGGAGGGGACGAGCAGTACTTC.

Worth noting for this clone: Distinct nucleotide sequences in the sample also encode this CDR3. This chain uses TRBV6-5 with TRBJ2-7; D unresolved. Trimming stripped 5 bases from V and 4 bases from J, with 12 bases between. There are 13 residues in the CDR3. Germline values: CDR1 MNHEY, CDR2 SVGAGI. The CDR3 sequence is CASSPGPNYEQYF. The CDR3 region has the DNA TGTGCCAGCAGTCCGGGCCCGAATTACGAGCAGTACTTC.

The chain uses TRBV4-1 and TRBJ2-7; D gene unclear. The CDR3 sequence is 12 residues long. The germline V gene encodes CDR1 MGHRA and CDR2 YSYEKL. The V end was cut by 0 bases, the J end by 5 bases, with 5 bases between. CDR3 protein: CASSQDMNEQYF. Here the CDR3 DNA reads TGCGCCAGCAGCCAAGATATGAACGAGCAGTACTTC.

V and J are TRBV4-3 and TRBJ2-7; TRBD2 agrees at 10 bases. V lost 0 bases, J lost 7 bases, and 6 bases stayed unmatched. Germline CDR1 LGHNA, CDR2 YSLEER. This CDR3 comprises 15 residues. The CDR3 coding sequence is TGCGCCAGCAGCCAAGATGCTAGCGGGAGCGGTGAGCAGTACTTC. It translates to CASSQDASGSGEQYF.

The V and J genes are TRBV6-1 and TRBJ1-1; D gene unclear. Trimming removed 4 bases from V and 7 bases from J, with 10 bases in between. Per germline, CDR1 MNHNS and CDR2 SASEGT. The CDR3 is 12 residues long. CDR3 residues: CASSVVRFEAFF. The CDR3 DNA follows: TGTGCCAGCAGTGTTGTAAGGTTTGAAGCTTTCTTT.